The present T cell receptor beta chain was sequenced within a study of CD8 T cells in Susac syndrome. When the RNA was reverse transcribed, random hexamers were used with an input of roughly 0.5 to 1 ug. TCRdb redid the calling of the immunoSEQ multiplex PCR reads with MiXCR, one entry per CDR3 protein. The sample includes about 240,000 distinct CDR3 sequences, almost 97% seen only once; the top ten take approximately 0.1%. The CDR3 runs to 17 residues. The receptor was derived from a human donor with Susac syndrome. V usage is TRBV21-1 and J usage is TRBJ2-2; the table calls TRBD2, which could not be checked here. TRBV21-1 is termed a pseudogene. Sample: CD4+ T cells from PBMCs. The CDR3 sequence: CASSKRRQRRNTGELFF. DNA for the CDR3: TGTGCCAGCAGCAAACGTCGTCAGCGGCGGAACACCGGGGAGCTGTTTTTT.